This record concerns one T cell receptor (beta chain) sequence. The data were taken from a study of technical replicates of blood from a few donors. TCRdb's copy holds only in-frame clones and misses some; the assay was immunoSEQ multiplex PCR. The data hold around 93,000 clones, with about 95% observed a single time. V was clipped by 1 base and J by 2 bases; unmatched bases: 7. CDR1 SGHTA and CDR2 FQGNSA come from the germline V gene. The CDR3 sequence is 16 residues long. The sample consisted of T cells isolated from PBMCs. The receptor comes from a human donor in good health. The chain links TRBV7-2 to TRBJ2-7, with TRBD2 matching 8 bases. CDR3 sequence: CASSLVSGSLTYEQYF. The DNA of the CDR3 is TGTGCCAGCAGCTTAGTAAGCGGGAGTCTTACCTACGAGCAGTACTTC.